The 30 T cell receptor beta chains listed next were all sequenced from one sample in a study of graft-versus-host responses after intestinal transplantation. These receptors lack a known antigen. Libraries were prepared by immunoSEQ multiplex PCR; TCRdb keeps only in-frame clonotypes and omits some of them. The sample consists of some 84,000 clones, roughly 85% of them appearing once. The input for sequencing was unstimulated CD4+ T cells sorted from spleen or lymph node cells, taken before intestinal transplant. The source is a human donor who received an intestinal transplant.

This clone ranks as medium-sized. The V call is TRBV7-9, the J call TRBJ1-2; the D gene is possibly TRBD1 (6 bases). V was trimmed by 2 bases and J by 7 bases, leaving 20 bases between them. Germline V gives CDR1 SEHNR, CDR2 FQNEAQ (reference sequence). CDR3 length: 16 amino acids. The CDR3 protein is CASSLLGDTVSSGYTF. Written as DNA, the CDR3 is TGTGCCAGCAGCTTATTGGGGGACACGGTTTCGAGTGGCTACACCTTC.

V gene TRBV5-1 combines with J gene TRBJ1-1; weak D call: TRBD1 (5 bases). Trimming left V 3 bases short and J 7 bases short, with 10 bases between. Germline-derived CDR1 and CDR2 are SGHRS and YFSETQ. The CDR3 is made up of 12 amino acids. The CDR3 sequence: CASSWPGLEAFF. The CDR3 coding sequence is TGCGCCAGCAGCTGGCCGGGACTTGAAGCTTTCTTT.

CDR3 DNA: TGTGCCAGCAGTTACCAAGGGGGCGGTTCACCCCTCCACTTT. Amino acid sequence: CASSYQGGGSPLHF. The chain carries TRBV6-5 and TRBJ1-6; 7 bases are a match to TRBD1. The CDR3 has 14 amino acids. The V and J ends lost 2 bases and 9 bases, in that order; junction bases with no gene match: 4. Per the germline V gene, CDR1 is MNHEY and CDR2 is SVGAGI.

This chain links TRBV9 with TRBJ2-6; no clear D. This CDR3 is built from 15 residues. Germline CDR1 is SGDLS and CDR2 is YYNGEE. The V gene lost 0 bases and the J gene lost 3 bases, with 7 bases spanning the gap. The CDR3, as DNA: TGTGCCAGCAGCGTAGTGTCGCGTGGGGCCAACGTCCTGACTTTC. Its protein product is CASSVVSRGANVLTF. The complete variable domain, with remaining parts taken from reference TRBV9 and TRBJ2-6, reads DSGVTQTPKHLITATGQRVTLRCSPRSGDLSVYWYQQSLDQGLQFLIQYYNGEERAKGNILERFSAQQFPDLHSELNLSSLELGDSALYFCASSVVSRGANVLTFGAGSRLTVL.

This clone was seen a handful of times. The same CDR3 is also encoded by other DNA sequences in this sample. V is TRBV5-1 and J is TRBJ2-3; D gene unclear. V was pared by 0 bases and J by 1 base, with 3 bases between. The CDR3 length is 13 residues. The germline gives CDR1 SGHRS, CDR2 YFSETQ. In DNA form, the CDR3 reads TGCGCCAGCAGCTTGGCGGGCACAGATACGCAGTATTTT. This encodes CASSLAGTDTQYF.

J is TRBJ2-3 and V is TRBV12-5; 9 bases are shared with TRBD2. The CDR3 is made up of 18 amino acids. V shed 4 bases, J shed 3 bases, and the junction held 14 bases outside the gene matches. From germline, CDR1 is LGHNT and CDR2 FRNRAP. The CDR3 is CASGSTGQAGGQTDTQYF. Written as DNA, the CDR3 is TGTGCTAGTGGTTCCACCGGCCAAGCGGGGGGTCAAACAGATACGCAGTATTTT.

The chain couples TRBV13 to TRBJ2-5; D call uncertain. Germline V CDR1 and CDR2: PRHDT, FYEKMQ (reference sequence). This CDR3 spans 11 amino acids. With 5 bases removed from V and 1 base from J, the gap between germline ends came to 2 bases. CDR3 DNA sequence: TGTGCCAGCAGCCTCCAAGAGACCCAGTACTTC. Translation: CASSLQETQYF. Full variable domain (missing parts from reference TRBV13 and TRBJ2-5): AAGVIQSPRHLIKEKRETATLKCYPIPRHDTVYWYQQGPGQDPQFLISFYEKMQSDKGSIPDRFSAQQFSDYHSELNMSSLELGDSALYFCASSLQETQYFGPGTRLLVL.

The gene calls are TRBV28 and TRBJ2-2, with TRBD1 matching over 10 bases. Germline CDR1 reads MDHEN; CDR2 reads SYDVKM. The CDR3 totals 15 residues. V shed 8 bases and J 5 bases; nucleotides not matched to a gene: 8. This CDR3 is CASAPGQGKTGELFF. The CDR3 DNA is TGTGCCAGCGCCCCGGGACAGGGGAAAACCGGGGAGCTGTTTTTT.

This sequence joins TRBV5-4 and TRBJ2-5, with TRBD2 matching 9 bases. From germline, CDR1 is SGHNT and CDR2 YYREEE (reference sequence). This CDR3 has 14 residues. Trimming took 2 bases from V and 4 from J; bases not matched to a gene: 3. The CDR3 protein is CASSFSGSRETQYF. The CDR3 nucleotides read TGTGCCAGCAGCTTTAGCGGGAGTAGAGAGACCCAGTACTTC.

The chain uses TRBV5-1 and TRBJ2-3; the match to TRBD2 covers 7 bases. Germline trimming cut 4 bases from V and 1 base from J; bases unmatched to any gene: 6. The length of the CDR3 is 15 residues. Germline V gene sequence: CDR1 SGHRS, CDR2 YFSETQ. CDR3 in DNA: TGCGCCAGCAGCCCCCGGGCGGGAGGCACAGATACGCAGTATTTT. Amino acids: CASSPRAGGTDTQYF.

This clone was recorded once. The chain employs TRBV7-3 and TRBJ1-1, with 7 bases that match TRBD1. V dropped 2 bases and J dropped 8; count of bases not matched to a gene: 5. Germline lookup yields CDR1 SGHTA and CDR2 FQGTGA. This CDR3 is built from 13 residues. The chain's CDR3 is CASSLQGESEAFF. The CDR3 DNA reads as TGTGCCAGCAGCTTACAGGGGGAATCCGAAGCTTTCTTT. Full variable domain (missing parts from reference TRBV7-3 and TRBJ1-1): GAGVSQTPSNKVTEKGKYVELRCDPISGHTALYWYRQSLGQGPEFLIYFQGTGAADDSGLPNDRFFAVRPEGSVSTLKIQRTERGDSAVYLCASSLQGESEAFFGQGTRLTVV.

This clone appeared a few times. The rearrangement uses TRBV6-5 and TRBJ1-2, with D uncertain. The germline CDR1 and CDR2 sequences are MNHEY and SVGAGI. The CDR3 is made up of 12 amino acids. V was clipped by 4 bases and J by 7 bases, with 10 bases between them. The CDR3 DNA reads TGTGCCAGCAGTTCTCGCGGAGGTGGCTACACCTTC. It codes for CASSSRGGGYTF.

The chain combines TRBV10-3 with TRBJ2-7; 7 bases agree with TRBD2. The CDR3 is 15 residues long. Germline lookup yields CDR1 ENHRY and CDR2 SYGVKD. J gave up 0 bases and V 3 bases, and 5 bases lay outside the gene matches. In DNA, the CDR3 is TGTGCCATCAGTGACCCTAGCGGTAGCTCCTACGAGCAGTACTTC. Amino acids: CAISDPSGSSYEQYF.

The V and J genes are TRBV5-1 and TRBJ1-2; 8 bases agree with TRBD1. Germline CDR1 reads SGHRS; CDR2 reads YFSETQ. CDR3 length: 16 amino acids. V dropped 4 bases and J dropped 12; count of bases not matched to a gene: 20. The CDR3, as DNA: TGCGCCAGCAGCGTGGGGACAGGTGGTACCCGGAACGGCCACACCTTC. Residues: CASSVGTGGTRNGHTF.

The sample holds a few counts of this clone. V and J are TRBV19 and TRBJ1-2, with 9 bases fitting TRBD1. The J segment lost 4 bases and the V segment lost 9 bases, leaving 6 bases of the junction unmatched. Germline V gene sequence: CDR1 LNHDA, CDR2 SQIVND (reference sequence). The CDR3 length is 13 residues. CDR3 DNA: TGTGCCAGCCGGACAGGGGTGTCCTATGGCTACACCTTC. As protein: CASRTGVSYGYTF.

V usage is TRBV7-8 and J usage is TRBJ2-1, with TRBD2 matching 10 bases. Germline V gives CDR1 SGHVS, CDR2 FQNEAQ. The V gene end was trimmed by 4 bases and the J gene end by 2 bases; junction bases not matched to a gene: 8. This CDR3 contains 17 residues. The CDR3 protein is CASSSEGGLAAYNEQFF. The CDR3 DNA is TGTGCCAGCAGCTCCGAGGGTGGACTAGCGGCCTACAATGAGCAGTTCTTC.

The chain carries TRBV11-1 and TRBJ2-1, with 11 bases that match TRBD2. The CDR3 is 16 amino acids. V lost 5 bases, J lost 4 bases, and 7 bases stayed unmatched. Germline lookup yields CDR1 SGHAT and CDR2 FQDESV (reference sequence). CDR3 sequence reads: CASSETIAGGYNEQFF. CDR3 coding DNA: TGTGCCAGCAGCGAAACGATAGCGGGAGGGTACAATGAGCAGTTCTTC.

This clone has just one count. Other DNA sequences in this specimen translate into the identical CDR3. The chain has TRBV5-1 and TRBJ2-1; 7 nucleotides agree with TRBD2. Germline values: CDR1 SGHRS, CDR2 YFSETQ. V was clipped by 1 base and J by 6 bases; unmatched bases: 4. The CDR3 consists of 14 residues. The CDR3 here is CASSLSPSGNEQFF. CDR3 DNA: TGCGCCAGCAGCTTGTCACCTAGCGGCAATGAGCAGTTCTTC.

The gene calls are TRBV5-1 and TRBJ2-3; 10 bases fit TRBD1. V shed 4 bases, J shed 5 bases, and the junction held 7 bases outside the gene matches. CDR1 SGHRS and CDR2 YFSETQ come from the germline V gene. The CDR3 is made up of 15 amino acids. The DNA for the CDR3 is TGCGCCAGCAGCGTGGGACAGGGGCTCGGAGATACGCAGTATTTT. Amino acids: CASSVGQGLGDTQYF.

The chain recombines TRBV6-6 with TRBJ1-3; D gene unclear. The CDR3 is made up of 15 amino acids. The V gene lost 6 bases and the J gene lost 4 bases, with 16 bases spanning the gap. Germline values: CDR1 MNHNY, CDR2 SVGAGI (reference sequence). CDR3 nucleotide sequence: TGTGCCAGCAGGACCGGGGAGGGCAGGGGAAACACCATATATTTT. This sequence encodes CASRTGEGRGNTIYF.

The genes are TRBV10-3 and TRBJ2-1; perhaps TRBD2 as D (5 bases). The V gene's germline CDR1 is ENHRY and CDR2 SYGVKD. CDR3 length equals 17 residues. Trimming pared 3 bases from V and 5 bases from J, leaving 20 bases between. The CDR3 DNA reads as TGTGCCATCAGTGATGCTCGGGGTCTAGTCCGCGACAATGAGCAGTTCTTC. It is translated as CAISDARGLVRDNEQFF.

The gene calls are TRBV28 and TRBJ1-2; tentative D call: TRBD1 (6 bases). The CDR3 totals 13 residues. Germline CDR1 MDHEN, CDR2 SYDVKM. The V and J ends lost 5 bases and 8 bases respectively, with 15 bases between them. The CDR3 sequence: CASSEQGRGGYTF. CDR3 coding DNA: TGTGCCAGCAGTGAACAGGGACGAGGCGGCTACACCTTC.

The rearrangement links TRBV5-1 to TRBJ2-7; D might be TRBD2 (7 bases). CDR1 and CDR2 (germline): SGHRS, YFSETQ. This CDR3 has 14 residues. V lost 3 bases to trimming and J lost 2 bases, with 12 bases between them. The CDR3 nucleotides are TGCGCCAGCAGCTCCTTAGGGGGGGCCTACGAGCAGTACTTC. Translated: CASSSLGGAYEQYF.

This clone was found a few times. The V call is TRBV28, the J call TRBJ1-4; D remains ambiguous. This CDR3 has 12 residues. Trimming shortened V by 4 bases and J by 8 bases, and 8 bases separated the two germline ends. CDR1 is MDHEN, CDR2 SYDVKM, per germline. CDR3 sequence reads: CASSSGKEKLFF. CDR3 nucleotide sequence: TGTGCCAGCAGTTCGGGGAAAGAAAAACTGTTTTTT.

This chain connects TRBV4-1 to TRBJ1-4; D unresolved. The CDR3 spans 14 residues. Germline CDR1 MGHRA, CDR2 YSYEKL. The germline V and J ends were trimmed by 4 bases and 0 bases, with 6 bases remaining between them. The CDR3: CASSPFATNEKLFF. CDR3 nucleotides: TGCGCCAGCAGCCCCTTTGCAACTAATGAAAAACTGTTTTTT.

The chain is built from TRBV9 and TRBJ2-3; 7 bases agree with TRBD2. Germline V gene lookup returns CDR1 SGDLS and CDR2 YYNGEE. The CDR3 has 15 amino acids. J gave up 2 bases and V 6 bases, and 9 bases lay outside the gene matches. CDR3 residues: CASTGMGLFTDTQYF. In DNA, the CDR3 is TGTGCCAGCACGGGAATGGGACTATTCACAGATACGCAGTATTTT.

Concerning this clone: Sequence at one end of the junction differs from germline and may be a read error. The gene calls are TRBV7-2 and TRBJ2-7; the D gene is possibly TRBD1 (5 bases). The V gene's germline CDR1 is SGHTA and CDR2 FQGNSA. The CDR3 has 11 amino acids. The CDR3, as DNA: TGTGCCAGCAGCTTATGGACAAATAAGAACTTC. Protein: CASSLWTNKNF.

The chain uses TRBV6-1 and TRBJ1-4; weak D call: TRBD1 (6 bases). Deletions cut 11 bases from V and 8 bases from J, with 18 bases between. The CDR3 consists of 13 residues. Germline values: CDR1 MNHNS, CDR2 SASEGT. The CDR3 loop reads CACCRRGGEKLFF. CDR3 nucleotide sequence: TGTGCCTGTTGCCGCAGGGGTGGAGAAAAACTGTTTTTT.

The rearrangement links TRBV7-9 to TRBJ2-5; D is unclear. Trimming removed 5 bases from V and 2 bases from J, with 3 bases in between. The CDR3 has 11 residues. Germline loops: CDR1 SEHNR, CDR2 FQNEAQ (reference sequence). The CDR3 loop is CASSEQETQYF. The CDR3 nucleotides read TGTGCCAGCAGCGAGCAAGAGACCCAGTACTTC.

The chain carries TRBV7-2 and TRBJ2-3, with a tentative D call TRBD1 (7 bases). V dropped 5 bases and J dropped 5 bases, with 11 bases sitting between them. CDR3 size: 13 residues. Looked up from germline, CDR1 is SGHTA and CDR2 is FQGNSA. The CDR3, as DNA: TGTGCCAGCAGCCCCCAGGGGGGAGATACGCAGTATTTT. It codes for CASSPQGGDTQYF.